The 10 T cell receptor beta chains listed next were all sequenced from one sample in a study of blood T cell repertoires in COVID-19. Method: immunoSEQ multiplex PCR; TCRdb's copy keeps in-frame clones and lacks some. There are about 220,000 clones in the sample; 87% occur only once, and roughly 2.6% lies in the top ten. The sequenced sample was PBMCs or T cells enriched from blood (not recorded which). These receptors were obtained from a woman younger than 45 with acute COVID-19.

J is TRBJ2-1 and V is TRBV9, with TRBD2 matching 10 bases. V lost 0 bases, J lost 6 bases, and 6 bases stayed unmatched. Germline CDR1 reads SGDLS; CDR2 reads YYNGEE. The CDR3 spans 16 residues. Written as DNA, the CDR3 is TGTGCCAGCAGCGTAGATGAACTAGCGGGGTTCAATGAGCAGTTCTTC. Protein product: CASSVDELAGFNEQFF.

This rearrangement joins TRBV7-9 to TRBJ2-1; 8 nucleotides agree with TRBD1. Trimming at V came to 8 bases and at J to 2 bases, leaving 8 bases not matched to a gene. Per germline, CDR1 SEHNR and CDR2 FQNEAQ (reference sequence). CDR3 length: 15 residues. Here the CDR3 reads CASVEPGQAYNEQFF. For the CDR3, the DNA is TGTGCCAGCGTGGAACCGGGACAGGCCTACAATGAGCAGTTCTTC.

This chain links TRBV19 with TRBJ1-2; D uncertain. This CDR3 contains 13 residues. V was clipped by 3 bases and J by 5 bases, with 10 bases between them. The germline gives CDR1 LNHDA, CDR2 SQIVND (reference sequence). The CDR3 region has the DNA TGTGCCAGTAGTATCGGGGTCAGTTATGGCTACACCTTC. Encoded protein: CASSIGVSYGYTF.

The chain combines TRBV5-4 with TRBJ1-2; 9 bases are shared with TRBD1. The trim removed 2 bases at V and 6 bases at J, leaving 5 bases unmatched. The CDR3 spans 14 residues. Germline values: CDR1 SGHNT, CDR2 YYREEE (reference sequence). CDR3: CASSFPTGGDGYTF. The CDR3 DNA is TGTGCCAGCAGCTTCCCTACAGGGGGCGATGGCTACACCTTC.

The chain has TRBV9 and TRBJ2-7; maybe TRBD2 (6 bases). CDR1 is SGDLS and CDR2 is YYNGEE in the germline V gene. The CDR3 is 16 amino acids. V lost 0 bases to trimming and J lost 5 bases, with 18 bases between them. In DNA form, the CDR3 reads TGTGCCAGCAGCGTAGACAGTACTAGCCGTGTGAACGAGCAGTACTTC. Amino acid sequence: CASSVDSTSRVNEQYF.

This clone turned up a few times. The chain has TRBV7-9 and TRBJ1-3; 9 nucleotides match TRBD1. The CDR3 length is 17 residues. The J segment lost 13 bases and the V segment lost 5 bases, leaving 21 bases of the junction unmatched. Germline CDR1 reads SEHNR; CDR2 reads FQNEAQ (reference sequence). CDR3 region: CASSPNTGGAVSGMIYF. DNA of the CDR3: TGTGCCAGCAGCCCCAATACAGGGGGCGCAGTGAGCGGGATGATATATTTT.

The CDR3 region is CATSSSPRGPGTDTQYF. For the CDR3, the DNA is TGTGCCACTAGTTCCTCCCCGCGGGGACCGGGCACAGATACGCAGTATTTT. J is TRBJ2-3 and V is TRBV24-1; D might be TRBD2 (6 bases). This CDR3 is 17 amino acids long. Per germline, CDR1 KGHDR and CDR2 SFDVKD. With 10 bases removed from V and 1 base from J, the gap between germline ends came to 23 bases.

The V call is TRBV7-2, the J call TRBJ2-5, with D possibly being TRBD2 (6 bases). Trimming pared 5 bases from V and 4 bases from J, leaving 14 bases between. Germline loops: CDR1 SGHTA, CDR2 FQGNSA. CDR3 length: 14 residues. CDR3 in amino acids: CASSVVLGGETQYF. The DNA for the CDR3 is TGTGCCAGCAGCGTGGTTTTGGGGGGAGAGACCCAGTACTTC. The full variable domain, in which reference TRBV7-2 and TRBJ2-5 provide the parts outside the CDR3, is GAGVSQSPSNKVTEKGKDVELRCDPISGHTALYWYRQSLGQGLEFLIYFQGNSAPDKSGLPSDRFSAERTGGSVSTLTIQRTQQEDSAVYLCASSVVLGGETQYFGPGTRLLVL.

The rearrangement uses TRBV19 and TRBJ1-1, with D possibly being TRBD1 (5 bases). Trimming left V 5 bases short and J 7 bases short, with 20 bases between. Germline CDR1 and CDR2: LNHDA and SQIVND (reference sequence). CDR3 size: 15 residues. The CDR3 DNA sequence: TGTGCCAGTAGTGCCCTTAATCGGCAGGGAATTGAAGCTTTCTTT. It translates to CASSALNRQGIEAFF.

CDR3 nucleotides: TGCGCCAGCAGTGAGTTGCAGGGAACTAATGAAAAACTGTTTTTT. Amino acids: CASSELQGTNEKLFF. J is TRBJ1-4 and V is TRBV10-2, with a tentative D call TRBD1 (5 bases). CDR3 size: 15 residues. CDR1 is WSHSY, CDR2 SAAADI, per germline. The V and J ends lost 1 base and 1 base respectively, with 7 bases between them.